This T cell receptor (beta chain) was observed in a study of blood T cell repertoires in COVID-19. Here immunoSEQ multiplex PCR was the method, and the copy in TCRdb shows in-frame clones only, minus some. The data show 30,000 to 40,000 clones, just under 80% seen once. V lost 1 base and J 6 bases, leaving 10 bases between the germline ends. Germline CDR1 reads LGHNA; CDR2 reads YSLEER. CDR3 size: 13 residues. The V gene is TRBV4-3, the J gene TRBJ2-7, with TRBD1 as a possible D gene (5 bases). The material sequenced was peripheral blood. This sequence originates from an older man with active or convalescent COVID-19. In DNA, the CDR3 is TGCGCCAGCAGCCAAGCTCAGGGTGGCGAGCAGTACTTC. Its protein is CASSQAQGGEQYF.